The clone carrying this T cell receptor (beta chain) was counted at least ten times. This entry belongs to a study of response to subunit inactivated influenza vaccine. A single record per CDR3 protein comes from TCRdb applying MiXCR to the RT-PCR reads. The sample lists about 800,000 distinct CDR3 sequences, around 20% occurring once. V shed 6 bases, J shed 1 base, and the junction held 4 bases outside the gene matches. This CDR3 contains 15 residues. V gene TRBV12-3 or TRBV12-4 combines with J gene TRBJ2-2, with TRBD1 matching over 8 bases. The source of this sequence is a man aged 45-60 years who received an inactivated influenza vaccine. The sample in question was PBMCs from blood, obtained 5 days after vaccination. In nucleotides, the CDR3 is TGTGCCAGCAGGACCGGGACAGGGAACACCGGGGAGCTGTTTTTT. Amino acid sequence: CASRTGTGNTGELFF.